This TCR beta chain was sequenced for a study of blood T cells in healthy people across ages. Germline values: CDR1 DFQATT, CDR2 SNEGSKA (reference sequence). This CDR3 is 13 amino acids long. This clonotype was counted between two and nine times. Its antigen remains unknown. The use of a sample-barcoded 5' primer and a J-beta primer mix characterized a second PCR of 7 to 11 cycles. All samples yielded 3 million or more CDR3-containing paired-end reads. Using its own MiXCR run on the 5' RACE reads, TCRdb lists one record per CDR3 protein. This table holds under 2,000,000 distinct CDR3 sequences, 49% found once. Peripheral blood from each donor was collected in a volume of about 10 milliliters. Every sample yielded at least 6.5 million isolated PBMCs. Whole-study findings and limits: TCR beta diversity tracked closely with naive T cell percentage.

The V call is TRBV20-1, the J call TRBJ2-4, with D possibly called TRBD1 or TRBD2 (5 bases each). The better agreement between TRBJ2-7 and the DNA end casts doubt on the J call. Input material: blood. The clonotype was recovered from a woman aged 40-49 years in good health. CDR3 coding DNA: TGCAGTGCTTCAGGGACGTCCAACTACGAGCAGTACTTC. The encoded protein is CSASGTSNYEQYF.